These 3 T cell receptor beta chains were all obtained from the same sample, sequenced in a study of blood T cell repertoires in COVID-19. Assay used: immunoSEQ multiplex PCR; TCRdb lists only in-frame clones, some missing. The sample comprises roughly 40,000 clones, about 86% of which are singletons, and 59% rests with the top ten. The sample consisted of peripheral blood. The receptors stem from a man between 65 and 80 years old with acute or convalescent COVID-19.

The chain joins TRBV5-4 to TRBJ2-5, with TRBD1 matching over 7 bases. CDR1 SGHNT and CDR2 YYREEE come from the germline V gene (reference sequence). V lost 4 bases to trimming and J lost 5 bases; unmatched junction nucleotides: 8. The CDR3 runs to 14 residues. The CDR3 nucleotides read TGTGCCAGCAGCCCGACGACAGGGAAGGAGACCCAGTACTTC. It yields the protein CASSPTTGKETQYF.

CDR3 coding DNA: TGTGCCAGCAGCCAAGTAGCGGGGGACTACAATGAGCAGTTCTTC. Translated, it gives CASSQVAGDYNEQFF. This sequence joins TRBV4-2 and TRBJ2-1, with 9 nucleotides matching TRBD2. This CDR3 has 15 amino acids. The ends lost 1 base at V and 3 bases at J; junction bases unmatched: 1. Germline-derived CDR1 and CDR2 are LGHNA and YNFKEQ.

J is TRBJ1-4 and V is TRBV19; maybe TRBD1 (5 bases). Per germline, CDR1 LNHDA and CDR2 SQIVND (reference sequence). The CDR3 has 13 amino acids. V lost 8 bases and J 6 bases, leaving 13 bases between the germline ends. CDR3 nucleotide sequence: TGTGCCAGTCGGGCAGGGCAGTATGAAAAACTGTTTTTT. It specifies CASRAGQYEKLFF.